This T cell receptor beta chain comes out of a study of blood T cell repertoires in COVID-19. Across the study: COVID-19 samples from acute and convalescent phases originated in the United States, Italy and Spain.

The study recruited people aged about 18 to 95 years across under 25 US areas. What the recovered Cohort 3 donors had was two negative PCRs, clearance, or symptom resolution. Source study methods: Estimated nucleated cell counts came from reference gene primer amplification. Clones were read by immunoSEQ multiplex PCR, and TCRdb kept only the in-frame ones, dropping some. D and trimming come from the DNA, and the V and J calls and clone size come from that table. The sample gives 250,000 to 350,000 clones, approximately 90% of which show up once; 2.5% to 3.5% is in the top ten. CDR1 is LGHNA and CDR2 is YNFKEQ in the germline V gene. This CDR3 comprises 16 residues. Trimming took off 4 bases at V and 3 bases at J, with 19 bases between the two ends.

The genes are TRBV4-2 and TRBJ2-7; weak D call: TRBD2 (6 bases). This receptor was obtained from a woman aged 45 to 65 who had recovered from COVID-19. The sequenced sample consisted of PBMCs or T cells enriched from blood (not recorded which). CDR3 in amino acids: CASSLRLGGKGYEQYF. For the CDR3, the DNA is TGTGCCAGCAGCCTAAGGCTCGGCGGGAAAGGCTACGAGCAGTACTTC.